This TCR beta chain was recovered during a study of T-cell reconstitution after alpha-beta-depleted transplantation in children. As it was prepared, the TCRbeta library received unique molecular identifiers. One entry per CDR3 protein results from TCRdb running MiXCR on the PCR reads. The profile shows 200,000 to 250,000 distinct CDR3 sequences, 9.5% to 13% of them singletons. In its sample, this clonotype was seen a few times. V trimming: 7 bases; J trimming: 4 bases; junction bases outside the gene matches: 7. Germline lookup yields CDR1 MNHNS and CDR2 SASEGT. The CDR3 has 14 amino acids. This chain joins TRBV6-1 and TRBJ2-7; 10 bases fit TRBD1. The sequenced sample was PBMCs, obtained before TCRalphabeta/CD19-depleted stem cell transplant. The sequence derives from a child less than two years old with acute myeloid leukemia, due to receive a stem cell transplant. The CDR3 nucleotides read TGTGCCAGCACCTCGGGACAGGGGCGGTACGAGCAGTACTTC. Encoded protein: CASTSGQGRYEQYF.